A selection of T cell receptor beta chains follows, all from one sample in a study of cytomegalovirus exposure and HLA in healthy donors. The data were produced by immunoSEQ multiplex PCR, yet TCRdb's version contains in-frame clones alone and is incomplete. This sample yields 130,000 to 150,000 clones, of which roughly nine tenths are seen a single time; 9% to 9.5% belongs to the top ten. Sequenced material: PBMCs. These receptors were collected from a woman aged 18-29 years in good health and CMV-seropositive. Both conserved end residues are part of each CDR3. Each record gives: J gene, D gene, V gene, clone size, CDR3 DNA, CDR3 protein. The D gene is left open where the match is weak. Size is omitted from some rows. Given values are once, few, many or a class for expanded clones.

j_gene: TRBJ1-5
d_gene: TRBD1
v_gene: TRBV28
abundance: NA
CDR3nt: TGTGCCAGCAGTTCCCTTATCGGACAGGGGGCTTACGAGCCCCAGCATTTT
CDR3aa: CASSSLIGQGAYEPQHF

j_gene: TRBJ2-3
d_gene: NA
v_gene: TRBV11-2
abundance: NA
CDR3nt: TGTGCCAGCAGCTTAGTAGGCGGGGAAACAGATACGCAGTATTTT
CDR3aa: CASSLVGGETDTQYF

j_gene: TRBJ1-1
d_gene: NA
v_gene: TRBV19
abundance: NA
CDR3nt: TGTGCCAGTAGCTTGACTACGGACGGGCGTTTTGGAGCTTTCTTT
CDR3aa: CASSLTTDGRFGAFF

j_gene: TRBJ1-2
d_gene: NA
v_gene: TRBV6-8
abundance: few
CDR3nt: TGTGCCAGCAGTTCCCATCAGGGGATCGGCTACACCTTC
CDR3aa: CASSSHQGIGYTF

j_gene: TRBJ2-7
d_gene: NA
v_gene: TRBV27
abundance: NA
CDR3nt: TGTGCCAGCCAGGGGACCGGGGGGTACGAGCAGTACTTC
CDR3aa: CASQGTGGYEQYF

j_gene: TRBJ2-3
d_gene: NA
v_gene: TRBV5-1
abundance: NA
CDR3nt: TGCGCCAGCAACCCCACTCCTAGCACAGATACGCAGTATTTT
CDR3aa: CASNPTPSTDTQYF

j_gene: TRBJ1-2
d_gene: NA
v_gene: TRBV28
abundance: NA
CDR3nt: TGTGCCAGCAGTCCGGGGGGGAGCAACACTAACTATGGCTACACCTTC
CDR3aa: CASSPGGSNTNYGYTF

j_gene: TRBJ2-1
d_gene: TRBD2
v_gene: TRBV28
abundance: NA
CDR3nt: TGTGCCAGCACCTCACCCCCAGGGACTAGCGGGGACGTTGAGCAGTTCTTC
CDR3aa: CASTSPPGTSGDVEQFF

j_gene: TRBJ1-3
d_gene: TRBD1
v_gene: TRBV18
abundance: NA
CDR3nt: TGTGCCAGCTCACCGAAGGGACAGGGTACTGGAAACACCATATATTTT
CDR3aa: CASSPKGQGTGNTIYF

j_gene: TRBJ1-2
d_gene: TRBD1
v_gene: TRBV7-9
abundance: NA
CDR3nt: TGTGCCAGCAGCTTAGGACCAGGGGGTAACTATGGCTACACCTTC
CDR3aa: CASSLGPGGNYGYTF

j_gene: TRBJ1-2
d_gene: NA
v_gene: TRBV5-1
abundance: NA
CDR3nt: TGCGCCAGCAGCTTGGCTGCCTGGGAGCCTAACTATGGCTACACCTTC
CDR3aa: CASSLAAWEPNYGYTF

j_gene: TRBJ2-3
d_gene: NA
v_gene: TRBV4-1
abundance: NA
CDR3nt: TGCGCCAGCAGCCAAGGGTGGGCCGCCACAGATACGCAGTATTTT
CDR3aa: CASSQGWAATDTQYF

j_gene: TRBJ2-3
d_gene: NA
v_gene: TRBV7-9
abundance: NA
CDR3nt: TGTGCCAGCAGCCGGGACAAATTCCCCACGGATACGCAGTATTTT
CDR3aa: CASSRDKFPTDTQYF

j_gene: TRBJ2-2
d_gene: TRBD1
v_gene: TRBV18
abundance: NA
CDR3nt: TGTGCCAGCTCACCGGGACAGCTCGCGAACACCGGGGAGCTGTTTTTT
CDR3aa: CASSPGQLANTGELFF

j_gene: TRBJ1-2
d_gene: NA
v_gene: TRBV7-6
abundance: NA
CDR3nt: TGTGCCAGCAGCTTAGGGCTCAGGGCAGCCGCCTTGGGGGGCTACACCTTC
CDR3aa: CASSLGLRAAALGGYTF

j_gene: TRBJ2-3
d_gene: NA
v_gene: TRBV28
abundance: once
CDR3nt: TGTGCCAGCAGTTTAAGGGGCGAGGGCACAGATACGCAGTATTTT
CDR3aa: CASSLRGEGTDTQYF

j_gene: TRBJ1-1
d_gene: NA
v_gene: TRBV7-8
abundance: NA
CDR3nt: TGTGCCAGCAGCCGGGACTTGAACACTGAAGCTTTCTTT
CDR3aa: CASSRDLNTEAFF

j_gene: TRBJ2-1
d_gene: TRBD1
v_gene: TRBV18
abundance: NA
CDR3nt: TGTGCCAGCTCACCTCTATCAGGCGGACAGGGGGACCACAATGAGCAGTTCTTC
CDR3aa: CASSPLSGGQGDHNEQFF

j_gene: TRBJ1-1
d_gene: NA
v_gene: TRBV28
abundance: few
CDR3nt: TGTGCCAGCAGTCCTACCTATCCAGGAGCTTTCTTT
CDR3aa: CASSPTYPGAFF

j_gene: TRBJ1-5
d_gene: NA
v_gene: TRBV7-9
abundance: NA
CDR3nt: TGTGCCAGCAGCCACGGTGCGGCAGGGAGGATTAGCAATCAGCCCCAGCATTTT
CDR3aa: CASSHGAAGRISNQPQHF

j_gene: TRBJ1-1
d_gene: NA
v_gene: TRBV27
abundance: NA
CDR3nt: TGTGCCAGCAGTTTAGGGGGGTGGCGGAGAAACACTGAAGCTTTCTTT
CDR3aa: CASSLGGWRRNTEAFF

j_gene: TRBJ2-3
d_gene: TRBD2
v_gene: TRBV27
abundance: NA
CDR3nt: TGTGCCAGCAGCCCCGGACTAGCGGGGGGCGATACGCAGTATTTT
CDR3aa: CASSPGLAGGDTQYF